What follows are 16 T cell receptor beta chains derived from one specimen sequenced in a study of somatic mutations in cytotoxic T cells in rheumatoid arthritis. Sequencing used immunoSEQ multiplex PCR; TCRdb keeps in-frame clones, though not all of them. Counted here are more than 6,000 clones, roughly three quarters occurring once; the ten biggest clones make up about 39%. Sequencing input: CD8+ T cells sorted from blood. Receptors originate from a man between 40 and 49 years old in good health.

The rearrangement joins TRBV6-4 to TRBJ2-1, with TRBD2 matching over 7 bases. Unmatched junction bases numbered 3, after V lost 4 bases and J lost 0 bases. This CDR3 region has 15 residues. CDR1 is MRHNA, CDR2 SNTAGT, per germline. Here the CDR3 reads CASSGGGSSYNEQFF. The CDR3 nucleotides read TGTGCCAGCAGTGGAGGCGGGAGCTCCTACAATGAGCAGTTCTTC.

This clone is judged large (0.1 to 1%). The gene calls are TRBV7-2 and TRBJ1-5; D gene ambiguous. Germline CDR1 SGHTA, CDR2 FQGNSA. The V and J ends lost 5 bases and 0 bases respectively, with 11 bases between them. The CDR3 consists of 15 residues. In DNA, the CDR3 is TGTGCCAGCAGCCACGATTATTATAGCAATCAGCCCCAGCATTTT. Translated, it gives CASSHDYYSNQPQHF. The variable domain in full, completed from reference TRBV7-2 and TRBJ1-5, reads GAGVSQSPSNKVTEKGKDVELRCDPISGHTALYWYRQSLGQGLEFLIYFQGNSAPDKSGLPSDRFSAERTGGSVSTLTIQRTQQEDSAVYLCASSHDYYSNQPQHFGDGTRLSIL.

The genes are TRBV19 and TRBJ2-1, with a weak D call TRBD1 (7 bases). V shed 1 base and J shed 5 bases, with 21 bases lying between them. Per the germline V gene, CDR1 is LNHDA and CDR2 is SQIVND (reference sequence). CDR3 length equals 18 residues. As DNA, the CDR3 is TGTGCCAGTAGTATAGTTAAGGGGGCCGGCGGGGCGCACAATGAGCAGTTCTTC. It codes for CASSIVKGAGGAHNEQFF.

V is TRBV7-9 and J is TRBJ2-1, with TRBD2 matching 7 bases. V shed 2 bases and J 2 bases; nucleotides not matched to a gene: 3. Germline CDR1 SEHNR, CDR2 FQNEAQ (reference sequence). This CDR3 is 15 amino acids long. CDR3 in DNA: TGTGCCAGCAGCTTAAAGCGGGGCACCTACAATGAGCAGTTCTTC. This codes for CASSLKRGTYNEQFF.

This chain connects TRBV7-2 to TRBJ1-1; possibly TRBD1 for D (6 bases). This CDR3 comprises 16 residues. Germline V lookup: CDR1 SGHTA, CDR2 FQGNSA. V lost 5 bases to trimming and J lost 1 base, with 17 bases between them. The CDR3 protein is CASSDHGGAANTEAFF. The CDR3 DNA reads TGTGCCAGCAGCGACCACGGGGGGGCGGCGAACACTGAAGCTTTCTTT.

The DNA for the CDR3 is TGTGCCAGCTCGCCTACAGGGCGGACTGAAGCTTTCTTT. The encoded protein is CASSPTGRTEAFF. The V call is TRBV18, the J call TRBJ1-1; TRBD1 is a possible D gene (6 bases). Germline V gene sequence: CDR1 KGHSH, CDR2 LQKENI. The CDR3 runs 13 residues. The V and J ends lost 6 bases and 5 bases respectively, with 13 bases between them.

This chain joins TRBV28 and TRBJ2-7; D not resolved. V lost 5 bases and J lost 3, with 14 bases in between. The germline V gene encodes CDR1 MDHEN and CDR2 SYDVKM. CDR3 size: 14 residues. The CDR3 reads CASSEFRAFYEQYF. CDR3 DNA sequence: TGTGCCAGCAGTGAATTTCGGGCCTTCTACGAGCAGTACTTC.

The chain has TRBV7-9 and TRBJ2-1, with TRBD2 matching 8 bases. V trimming: 2 bases; J trimming: 7 bases; junction bases outside the gene matches: 7. The CDR3 totals 15 residues. CDR1 is SEHNR, CDR2 FQNEAQ, per germline (reference sequence). The CDR3 DNA reads TGTGCCAGCAGCTTATTAACGGGAGGGGTTAATGAGCAGTTCTTC. Its protein product is CASSLLTGGVNEQFF. Looking up the rest from reference TRBV7-9 and TRBJ2-1 gives the full variable domain: DTGVSQNPRHKITKRGQNVTFRCDPISEHNRLYWYRQTLGQGPEFLTYFQNEAQLEKSRLLSDRFSAERPKGSFSTLEIQRTEQGDSAMYLCASSLLTGGVNEQFFGPGTRLTVL.

The chain uses TRBV4-1 and TRBJ2-6; D is ambiguous. Trimming removed 5 bases from V and 5 bases from J, with 16 bases in between. This CDR3 spans 16 amino acids. Looked up from germline, CDR1 is MGHRA and CDR2 is YSYEKL. The chain's CDR3 is CASSFEPQSRANVLTF. In DNA form, the CDR3 reads TGCGCCAGCAGCTTCGAACCACAAAGTCGGGCCAACGTCCTGACTTTC.

The gene calls are TRBV6-1 and TRBJ1-1, with D hard to call. The CDR3 loop spans 13 amino acids. Germline values: CDR1 MNHNS, CDR2 SASEGT. Trimming cost V 1 base and J 8 bases, with 11 bases left between them. The CDR3 protein is CASSEVVGREAFF. The DNA for the CDR3 is TGTGCCAGCAGTGAAGTAGTAGGGCGCGAAGCTTTCTTT.

The chain recombines TRBV2 with TRBJ2-1; tentatively, D is TRBD2 (6 bases). Deletions cut 2 bases from V and 9 bases from J, with 11 bases between. The CDR3 length is 13 residues. Germline CDR1 reads SNHLY; CDR2 reads FYNNEI. The CDR3 protein is CASSEKVAVEQFF. CDR3 bases: TGTGCCAGCAGTGAAAAAGTAGCGGTTGAGCAGTTCTTC.

The chain combines TRBV13 with TRBJ2-1, with 7 bases matching TRBD1. Losses at the gene ends were 5 bases for V and 10 bases for J; bases not matched to a gene: 8. Germline lookup yields CDR1 PRHDT and CDR2 FYEKMQ (reference sequence). The CDR3 runs to 13 residues. CDR3 sequence: CASSAGGELEQFF. The CDR3 DNA sequence: TGTGCCAGCAGCGCAGGGGGAGAGTTAGAGCAGTTCTTC.

The rearrangement links TRBV27 to TRBJ1-2; tentative D call: TRBD1 (5 bases). V was shortened by 5 bases and J by 8 bases, with 12 bases between the two germline ends. CDR1 is MNHEY, CDR2 SMNVEV, per germline (reference sequence). The CDR3 contains 12 residues. CDR3 region: CASSPGGAGYTF. In nucleotides, the CDR3 is TGTGCCAGCAGTCCTGGGGGTGCGGGCTACACCTTC.

The chain recombines TRBV18 with TRBJ1-1, with 8 bases identical to TRBD1. The CDR3 sequence is 17 residues long. V lost 3 bases, J lost 1 base, and 10 bases stayed unmatched. Germline values: CDR1 KGHSH, CDR2 LQKENI. The CDR3 sequence is CASSPFNHGQGNTEAFF. CDR3 DNA: TGTGCCAGCTCACCTTTTAATCATGGACAGGGGAACACTGAAGCTTTCTTT.

The chain combines TRBV18 with TRBJ2-7; 7 bases are a match to TRBD1. The CDR3 runs to 15 residues. V lost 3 bases to trimming and J lost 0 bases; unmatched junction nucleotides: 5. CDR1 is KGHSH and CDR2 is LQKENI in the germline V gene. The CDR3 sequence is CASSPSTGFSYEQYF. In nucleotides, the CDR3 is TGTGCCAGCTCACCCTCGACAGGGTTCTCCTACGAGCAGTACTTC.

CDR3 nucleotide sequence: TGTGCCAGCAGTGGGGACGGCGGGGAGCTGTTTTTT. It specifies CASSGDGGELFF. The J gene is TRBJ2-2, the V gene TRBV6-1; either TRBD1 or TRBD2 may fit D (5 bases each). Trimming removed 4 bases from V and 7 bases from J, with 7 bases in between. The germline V gene has CDR1 MNHNS and CDR2 SASEGT. The CDR3 totals 12 residues.